This is a list of T cell receptor beta chains from one sample in a study of cytomegalovirus exposure and HLA in healthy donors. Repertoires were generated with immunoSEQ multiplex PCR, while TCRdb's copy carries only in-frame clones and drops some. The sample lists approximately 160,000 clones, more than 70% occurring once. The sample taken for sequencing was PBMCs. The receptors stem from a male donor in good health and CMV-seronegative. Both conserved end residues are part of each CDR3. A D gene is named only where the DNA matches it firmly. Size is stated for part of the rows, as once, few or many counts, or as a class when the clone is expanded.

cdr3_nt cdr3_aa j_call v_call clone_size d_call
TGTGCCAGCAGTGGTAGGACACCCGATCAGCCCCAGCATTTT CASSGRTPDQPQHF TRBJ1-5 TRBV2 . .
TGTGCCAGCAGCTCCCAGGGGGGCGGCACTGAAGCTTTCTTT CASSSQGGGTEAFF TRBJ1-1 TRBV7-3 . TRBD1
TGTGCCAGCAGACCCGGGACAGGGAACACTGAAGCTTTCTTT CASRPGTGNTEAFF TRBJ1-1 TRBV7-3 . TRBD1
TGTGCCAGCAGCTTGTACGGCGGGCCGGGGACTGAAGCTTTCTTT CASSLYGGPGTEAFF TRBJ1-1 TRBV5-4 few .
TGCGCCAGCAGCCAGGCCGGGACAGGTTCCGGGGAGCTGTTTTTT CASSQAGTGSGELFF TRBJ2-2 TRBV4-3 . TRBD1
TGTGCCAGCGTTGGTTTCGGGACTGCAGATACGCAGTATTTT CASVGFGTADTQYF TRBJ2-3 TRBV19 . .
TGTGCCAGCAGCGATACCGGGACAGGAGAGGAGACCCAGTACTTC CASSDTGTGEETQYF TRBJ2-5 TRBV9 . TRBD1
TGTGCCAGCAGCCCCCAGGGAGGTGAAGCTTTCTTT CASSPQGGEAFF TRBJ1-1 TRBV11-2 . .
TGTGCCAGCAGTTTAGAGGACAGGTGGGGAGGAGAGACCCAGTACTTC CASSLEDRWGGETQYF TRBJ2-5 TRBV28 few .
TGTGCCAGCAGTGTTGGTGCCAGTCAGCCCCAGCATTTT CASSVGASQPQHF TRBJ1-5 TRBV2 . .
TGTGCCAGCAGCGCCCGACTAGCGGAAGAGACCCAGTACTTC CASSARLAEETQYF TRBJ2-5 TRBV7-9 . TRBD2
TGCGCCAGCAGCTTTGGACAGGGTAGCACCGGGGAGCTGTTTTTT CASSFGQGSTGELFF TRBJ2-2 TRBV5-1 . TRBD1
TGTGCCAGCAGTTCGGGCAGGGGGGCAGATACGCAGTATTTT CASSSGRGADTQYF TRBJ2-3 TRBV27 . .
TGTGCCAGCAGTCCATACCCTAGACTAGTTACAGATACGCAGTATTTT CASSPYPRLVTDTQYF TRBJ2-3 TRBV2 few .
TGTGCCAGCAGCGTAGAGAGACTAGCGGGTTCTGGGGCCAACGTCCTGACTTTC CASSVERLAGSGANVLTF TRBJ2-6 TRBV9 . TRBD2
TGTGCCAGTAGCGATCCGGCAGGGGTCACTGAAGCTTTCTTT CASSDPAGVTEAFF TRBJ1-1 TRBV19 . .
TGTGCCAGCAGTGCCCCCGGGACAGGGGATGGCTACACCTTC CASSAPGTGDGYTF TRBJ1-2 TRBV28 . TRBD1
TGTGCCAGTACAGGGGTAGGGGGTCTGTGGACTGAAGCTTTCTTT CASTGVGGLWTEAFF TRBJ1-1 TRBV19 . .
TGTGCCATCAGTGAGTTAGCTTCTGAAGCTTTCTTT CAISELASEAFF TRBJ1-1 TRBV10-3 . .
TGTGCCAGTACCCCCAATAACGGAGGAGCTTTCTTT CASTPNNGGAFF TRBJ1-1 TRBV19 once .
TGTGCCAGCGAGGGGACAGGTCTTTACGAGCAGTACTTC CASEGTGLYEQYF TRBJ2-7 TRBV25-1 . TRBD1
TGTGTAAGGACAGGGTTCTCCTACGAGCAGTACTTC CVRTGFSYEQYF TRBJ2-7 TRBV19 . TRBD1
TGTGCCAGCAGCCAAGGGTTGGGCGGCGGGGGTCGGGACGAGCAGTACTTC CASSQGLGGGGRDEQYF TRBJ2-7 TRBV4-2 few TRBD2
TGTGCCAGCAGTTCCCTACAGGGGGCGGCGTCGGTCACTGAAGCTTTCTTT CASSSLQGAASVTEAFF TRBJ1-1 TRBV27 . TRBD1
TGTGCCAGCAGCCCCGGGACTCACCTCGAGCAGTACTTC CASSPGTHLEQYF TRBJ2-7 TRBV7-9 . .
TGTGCCAGCAGCTTAACCCCGGGGGGCACAGATACGCAGTATTTT CASSLTPGGTDTQYF TRBJ2-3 TRBV11-2 few .
TGTGCCTGGAGTCCTTTGGGGCACCAGAACACTGAGGCTTTCTTT CAWSPLGHQNTEAFF TRBJ1-1 TRBV30 . .
TGCAGTGCTAGAGCTCTCCAGGAGCAGTTCTTC CSARALQEQFF TRBJ2-1 TRBV20-1 . .
TGCGCCAGCAGCCCCTCTGGACTAGCGATAGATACGCAGTATTTT CASSPSGLAIDTQYF TRBJ2-3 TRBV5-1 few TRBD2
TGTGCCAGCAGTGAAGCGCCCCGGGTTAATCAGCCCCAGCATTTT CASSEAPRVNQPQHF TRBJ1-5 TRBV6-1 few .
TGTGCCAGCAGCTCTGGCCAGGGCATCTCCTACAATGAGCAGTTCTTC CASSSGQGISYNEQFF TRBJ2-1 TRBV5-6 few .
TGTGCCAGCAGCTCCAGGACAGACTCCTACGAGCAGTACTTC CASSSRTDSYEQYF TRBJ2-7 TRBV7-9 . .
TGTGCCAGCAGTTCACGCGGGAGGGCCCTAAATGAGCAGTTCTTC CASSSRGRALNEQFF TRBJ2-1 TRBV28 few TRBD2
TGTGCCAGCAGGGGGGGGAGGGTCTTAGAGGAGCAGTACTTC CASRGGRVLEEQYF TRBJ2-7 TRBV2 . TRBD2
TGTGCCAGCAGTGACGGATCGAGTTCGGGGGTGGGGTACTCACCCCTCCACTTT CASSDGSSSGVGYSPLHF TRBJ1-6 TRBV6-1 . .
TGTGCCAGCACCCCGGGACTTATTACTGAAGCTTTCTTT CASTPGLITEAFF TRBJ1-1 TRBV6-5 . .
TGTGCCAGTAGAATCGGGACAGGGGGAACTGAAGCTTTCTTT CASRIGTGGTEAFF TRBJ1-1 TRBV19 . TRBD1
TGCGCCAGCAGCGCAACAGGGTTGAACACTGAAGCTTTCTTT CASSATGLNTEAFF TRBJ1-1 TRBV5-1 . .
TGTGCCAGTAGTTCCGGGGGACTAGCGCGAAATGAGCAGTTCTTC CASSSGGLARNEQFF TRBJ2-1 TRBV19 few TRBD2
TGTGCCAGCAGTGAACAGAAGAACACTGAAGCTTTCTTT CASSEQKNTEAFF TRBJ1-1 TRBV6-1 once .
TGCGCCAGCAGCTTGGCCGGGTCTACCGGGGAGCTGTTTTTT CASSLAGSTGELFF TRBJ2-2 TRBV5-1 . .
TGTGCTAGTGGTTTGGGCAGTCTTACTGAAGCTTTCTTT CASGLGSLTEAFF TRBJ1-1 TRBV12-5 . .
TGTGCCAGCAGTGCAAACAGGGCCCACACCGGGGAGCTGTTTTTT CASSANRAHTGELFF TRBJ2-2 TRBV2 . .
TGCGCCAGCAGCCTCGACTCCGGGACTAGCACAGATACGCAGTATTTT CASSLDSGTSTDTQYF TRBJ2-3 TRBV4-1 once .
TGTGCCAGTAGTATGGCGGGAGGGACCTACAATGAGCAGTTCTTC CASSMAGGTYNEQFF TRBJ2-1 TRBV19 . TRBD2
TGTGCCAGCAGCCGACTACCAAGCGGGGGGGTTGTGGAGACCCAGTACTTC CASSRLPSGGVVETQYF TRBJ2-5 TRBV13 . TRBD2
TGTGCCAGCAGTTTATGGGACAGCACTGAAGCTTTCTTT CASSLWDSTEAFF TRBJ1-1 TRBV27 . TRBD1
TGTGCCAGCAGCTTAGGGACTAGCGGGGCCTCCTACGAGCAGTACTTC CASSLGTSGASYEQYF TRBJ2-7 TRBV7-2 . TRBD2
TGTGCCAGCAGCTTAGATTCACAGGGTGACAATGAGCAGTTCTTC CASSLDSQGDNEQFF TRBJ2-1 TRBV11-3 few .
TGCGCCAGCAGCGGGACTAGCAGGGAGACCCAGTACTTC CASSGTSRETQYF TRBJ2-5 TRBV5-1 . TRBD2
TGTGCCAGCAGTGACTCAGGGGCTGGGGCCAACGTCCTGACTTTC CASSDSGAGANVLTF TRBJ2-6 TRBV6-4 . .
TGCGCCAGCAGCCAAGGACTAGCGAATCGGTACGAGCAGTACTTC CASSQGLANRYEQYF TRBJ2-7 TRBV4-1 once TRBD2
TGTGCCAGCAGCTTGATCAGTACCTACGAGCAGTACTTC CASSLISTYEQYF TRBJ2-7 TRBV5-6 . .
TGTGCCAGCAGTTTATTAAACACTGAAGCTTTCTTT CASSLLNTEAFF TRBJ1-1 TRBV28 few .
TGTGCCAGCAGCCTGGGGCCGGGGGGCAATCAGCCCCAGCATTTT CASSLGPGGNQPQHF TRBJ1-5 TRBV28 . .